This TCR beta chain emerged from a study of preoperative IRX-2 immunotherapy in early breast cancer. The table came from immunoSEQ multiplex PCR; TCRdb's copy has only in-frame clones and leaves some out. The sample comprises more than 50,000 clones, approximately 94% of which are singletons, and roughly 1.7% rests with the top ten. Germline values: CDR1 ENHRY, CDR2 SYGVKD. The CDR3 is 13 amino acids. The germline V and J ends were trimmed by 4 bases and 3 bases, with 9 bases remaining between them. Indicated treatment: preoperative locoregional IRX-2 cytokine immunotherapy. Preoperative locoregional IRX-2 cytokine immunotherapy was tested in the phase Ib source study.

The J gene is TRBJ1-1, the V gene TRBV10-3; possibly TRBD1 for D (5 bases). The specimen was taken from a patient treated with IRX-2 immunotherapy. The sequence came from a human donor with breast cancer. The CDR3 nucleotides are TGTGCCATCAGTGGGGGGGTATACACTGAAGCTTTCTTT. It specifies CAISGGVYTEAFF.